Given below is one TCR beta chain in context. Its antigen is unidentified. Assay: immunoSEQ multiplex PCR; the TCRdb copy retains only in-frame clones and omits some. The table includes roughly 81,000 clones, approximately 83% detected once. This specimen belongs to a study of OX40 agonist ivuxolimab in advanced cancers. The overall study: From about 23 to 85 years was the age range, with a mean of approximately 58 years, and roughly 83% were male. Study-level results: Both CD4+ and CD8+ T cell populations in blood had undergone clonal expansion by week 6 at 0.1 to 3.0 mg/kg.

With 3 bases clipped from V and 5 bases from J, the junction kept 10 bases outside the gene matches. The CDR3 loop spans 16 amino acids. Germline V gives CDR1 SNHLY, CDR2 FYNNEI. With autoimmune disease history or systemic immunosuppression, patients were excluded. Samples of blood were obtained at baseline, on cycle 4 day 1, and on cycle 7 day 1. The receptor was isolated from an adult with an advanced solid tumor such as melanoma, head and neck, liver or kidney cancer. Material: CD4+ or CD8+ T cells sorted from blood, obtained in a trial of the OX40 agonist ivuxolimab. V and J are TRBV2 and TRBJ2-5, with TRBD1 identical over 9 bases. The CDR3 DNA reads as TGTGCCAGCAGTGATGGAGGGACAGGGATGAAGGAGACCCAGTACTTC. It encodes CASSDGGTGMKETQYF.